What follows are 6 T cell receptor beta chains derived from one specimen sequenced in a study of blood T cell repertoires in COVID-19. Here immunoSEQ multiplex PCR was the method, and the copy in TCRdb shows in-frame clones only, minus some. The table lists approximately 260,000 clones, roughly 90% of them singletons. Sequencing was done on a sample of peripheral blood. These TCRs come from a man aged 45-65 years with acute or convalescent COVID-19.

The chain combines TRBV6-5 with TRBJ2-2, with D unresolved. The germline gives CDR1 MNHEY, CDR2 SVGAGI. V was cut by 8 bases and J by 2 bases, with 9 bases left in between. CDR3 length: 13 amino acids. The DNA for the CDR3 is TGTGCCAGCCCGGAGCTAAACACCGGGGAGCTGTTTTTT. Translating gives CASPELNTGELFF.

This clone was counted a single time. V gene TRBV5-1 combines with J gene TRBJ2-2, with 7 bases identical to TRBD1. From germline, CDR1 is SGHRS and CDR2 YFSETQ. V lost 4 bases, J lost 4 bases, and 4 bases stayed unmatched. CDR3 length: 14 amino acids. This CDR3 is CASSIGQVTGELFF. CDR3 DNA: TGCGCCAGCAGCATTGGACAGGTCACCGGGGAGCTGTTTTTT. Based on the CDR3 plus reference TRBV5-1 and TRBJ2-2, the full variable domain is KAGVTQTPRYLIKTRGQQVTLSCSPISGHRSVSWYQQTPGQGLQFLFEYFSETQRNKGNFPGRFSGRQFSNSRSEMNVSTLELGDSALYLCASSIGQVTGELFFGEGSRLTVL.

CDR3 sequence: CASSQQNNEQFF. The CDR3 DNA is TGTGCCAGCAGCCAACAGAACAATGAGCAGTTCTTC. V usage is TRBV7-3 and J usage is TRBJ2-1; D unclear. V lost 5 bases and J 5 bases, leaving 7 bases between the germline ends. The CDR3 spans 12 residues. CDR1 is SGHTA, CDR2 FQGTGA, per germline.

This rearrangement joins TRBV3-1 (or the pseudogene TRBV3-2) to TRBJ1-2, with D tentatively TRBD1 (5 bases). V shed 4 bases and J shed 4 bases, with 13 bases lying between them. Germline V lookup: CDR1 LGHDT, CDR2 YNNKEL (reference sequence). There are 14 residues in the CDR3. CDR3 sequence: CASSPSGGSYGYTF. CDR3 bases: TGTGCCAGCAGCCCCTCCGGGGGTTCCTATGGCTACACCTTC.

The chain has TRBV12-5 and TRBJ1-1; D is undetermined. The germline CDR1 and CDR2 sequences are LGHNT and FRNRAP. This CDR3 is built from 16 residues. Trimming stripped 5 bases from V and 0 bases from J, with 16 bases between. CDR3 in DNA: TGTGCTAGTGGTATTCGACTCGGCCGCATGAACACTGAAGCTTTCTTT. This encodes CASGIRLGRMNTEAFF. Drawing the rest from reference TRBV12-5 and TRBJ1-1, the complete variable domain is DARVTQTPRHKVTEMGQEVTMRCQPILGHNTVFWYRQTMMQGLELLAYFRNRAPLDDSGMPKDRFSAEMPDATLATLKIQPSEPRDSAVYFCASGIRLGRMNTEAFFGQGTRLTVV.

The chain combines TRBV6-5 with TRBJ1-3; 7 bases fit TRBD1. CDR3 size: 14 residues. CDR1 and CDR2 (germline): MNHEY, SVGAGI. The V and J ends lost 7 bases and 0 bases, in that order; junction bases with no gene match: 3. CDR3 sequence reads: CASKQGRSGNTIYF. The CDR3 DNA follows: TGTGCCAGCAAACAGGGGCGCTCTGGAAACACCATATATTTT.